The clone carrying this T cell receptor (beta chain) was detected once. These data come from a study of Ad26.COV2.S vaccination and SARS-CoV-2 variants. On the study more broadly: A participant enrolled in the COV1001 Ad26.COV2.S trial arm provided the sample.

Assay used: immunoSEQ multiplex PCR; TCRdb lists only in-frame clones, some missing. The table shows 300,000 to 400,000 clones, with around 90% occurring only once. Treatment given: 15 to 20 received Ad26.COV2.S at low or high dose, single or two shots; about five received placebo; per-sample allocation not given. The investigators took samples on day 63 after the first vaccine or placebo injection. An Ad26 vector expressing Wuhan-strain SARS-CoV-2 spike served as the vaccine. V was cut by 6 bases and J by 0 bases, with 6 bases left in between. CDR3 size: 12 residues. Germline assignment: CDR1 SNHLY and CDR2 FYNNEI.

The starting material was peripheral blood, obtained in a trial of Ad26.COV2.S vaccine versus placebo. This clonotype originated in a person aged 18-65 years who received the Ad26.COV2.S COVID-19 vaccine or a placebo. This chain joins TRBV2 and TRBJ2-7; D gene ambiguous. CDR3 protein: CASRVSSYEQYF. The CDR3 coding sequence is TGTGCCAGCAGGGTTAGCTCCTACGAGCAGTACTTC.